This T cell receptor (beta chain) is from a study of OX40 agonist ivuxolimab in advanced cancers. The wider study: Dose-escalation patients suffered from hepatocellular carcinoma, melanoma, renal cell or head and neck cancer. Participants averaged approximately 60 years of age (range about 23 to 90) and were roughly 80% male. It was permissible to have had prior anti-PD-1, anti-PD-L1 or anti-CTLA-4 therapy, and around 40% had some. Study findings and constraints: It was not determined which antigens were specifically recognized by the peripheral T cells that had undergone clonal expansion.

Some clones are missing from TCRdb's copy, which holds only in-frame ones; the method was immunoSEQ multiplex PCR. Of about 52,000 clones in the sample, 90% to 95% are singletons; the top ten hold more than 20%. On this clone: Its specificity is not known.

The CDR3 covers 15 residues. V lost 6 bases, J lost 7 bases, and 13 bases stayed unmatched. Germline loops: CDR1 SGHTA, CDR2 FQGNSA. This clonotype was sampled from an adult with an advanced solid tumor such as melanoma, head and neck, liver or kidney cancer. Specimen: CD4+ or CD8+ T cells sorted from blood, collected in a trial of the OX40 agonist ivuxolimab. The genes are TRBV7-2 and TRBJ2-5; 8 bases map to TRBD2. The CDR3 loop reads CASSPLGGGWGTQYF. In nucleotides, the CDR3 is TGTGCCAGCAGTCCTCTCGGGGGGGGCTGGGGGACCCAGTACTTC.